These 18 T cell receptor beta chains originate from one sample sequenced in a study of cytomegalovirus exposure and HLA in healthy donors. Primers included in the PCR were 60 Vbeta and 13 Jbeta primers. TCRdb keeps only in-frame clones here, not all; method: immunoSEQ multiplex PCR. The repertoire holds more than 150,000 clones, with roughly 84% as singletons. Sequenced input: PBMCs. Receptors were obtained from a boy aged 2-9 years in good health and CMV-seronegative.

The CDR3 sequence is CASSRTSSGLTDTQYF. In DNA form, the CDR3 reads TGTGCCAGCAGCCGGACTAGCTCGGGTCTCACAGATACGCAGTATTTT. The chain joins TRBV21-1 to TRBJ2-3; TRBD2 reflects the table's D call only, with no check against the DNA. TRBV21-1 is marked as a pseudogene. The CDR3 consists of 16 residues.

The chain joins TRBV2 to TRBJ2-3, with 13 bases matching TRBD2. CDR1 and CDR2 from the germline V gene are SNHLY and FYNNEI. V shed 5 bases and J 5 bases; nucleotides not matched to a gene: 13. The CDR3 extends over 18 amino acids. As DNA, the CDR3 is TGTGCCAGCAGTCCCCTCCGGACTAGCGGGAGCTTCAGAGATACGCAGTATTTT. It specifies CASSPLRTSGSFRDTQYF.

This clone was picked up a small number of times. The J gene is TRBJ1-2, the V gene TRBV19; 10 nucleotides line up with TRBD1. CDR3 length: 13 residues. With 6 bases clipped from V and 7 bases from J, the junction kept 5 bases outside the gene matches. Germline CDR1 and CDR2: LNHDA and SQIVND (reference sequence). CDR3 nucleotides: TGTGCCAGTAGCCCGGGACAGGGGTTTGGCTACACCTTC. As protein: CASSPGQGFGYTF.

This clone was seen a few times. The chain employs TRBV6-1 and TRBJ1-5; TRBD1 is a possible D gene (6 bases). CDR1 MNHNS and CDR2 SASEGT come from the germline V gene. The CDR3 contains 17 residues. V was shortened by 0 bases and J by 0 bases, with 12 bases between the two germline ends. This chain's CDR3 is CASSEAYTGYSNQPQHF. The CDR3 DNA is TGTGCCAGCAGTGAAGCTTATACAGGGTATAGCAATCAGCCCCAGCATTTT.

The CDR3 DNA reads as TGTGCCAGCAGCCGGTCCTACGAGCAGTACTTC. As protein: CASSRSYEQYF. This chain connects TRBV5-6 to TRBJ2-7; D unresolved. The ends were cut back, 4 bases at V and 1 base at J, with 3 bases in the middle. The germline CDR1 and CDR2 sequences are SGHDT and YYEEEE. The CDR3 spans 11 residues.

The chain recombines TRBV7-3 with TRBJ2-1; 9 nucleotides line up with TRBD2. The CDR3 has 13 amino acids. The junction had 2 bases not matched to a gene; V was cut back by 3 bases and J by 8 bases. The germline CDR1 and CDR2 sequences are SGHTA and FQGTGA. The DNA for the CDR3 is TGTGCCAGCAGCTTCGGACTAGCGTATGAGCAGTTCTTC. This encodes CASSFGLAYEQFF.

CDR3 protein: CASSLLGTGWVNQPQHF. CDR3 DNA: TGTGCCAGCAGTTTATTAGGGACAGGGTGGGTCAATCAGCCCCAGCATTTT. The chain joins TRBV28 to TRBJ1-5, with TRBD1 matching over 9 bases. The J segment lost 3 bases and the V segment lost 1 base, leaving 7 bases of the junction unmatched. The CDR3 has 17 amino acids. The V gene's germline CDR1 is MDHEN and CDR2 SYDVKM.

J is TRBJ2-3 and V is TRBV2; D is unclear. This CDR3 is built from 15 residues. V lost 0 bases to trimming and J lost 2 bases, with 9 bases between them. Germline CDR1 is SNHLY and CDR2 is FYNNEI. In nucleotides, the CDR3 is TGTGCCAGCAGTGAAGCGGTGATAGCCACAGATACGCAGTATTTT. Translated, it gives CASSEAVIATDTQYF.

The rearrangement joins TRBV6-1 to TRBJ1-2; D is perhaps TRBD1 (5 bases). Germline CDR1 reads MNHNS; CDR2 reads SASEGT. CDR3 length: 14 amino acids. Trimming removed 3 bases at V and 7 bases at J, with 15 bases between. The CDR3 sequence is CASSDMQGVRGYTF. The CDR3 DNA reads TGTGCCAGCAGTGATATGCAGGGTGTCCGTGGCTACACCTTC.

This chain joins TRBV4-1 and TRBJ2-5; 12 bases line up with TRBD2. The germline V gene encodes CDR1 MGHRA and CDR2 YSYEKL. Trimming at V came to 0 bases and at J to 4 bases, leaving 6 bases not matched to a gene. CDR3 length equals 17 residues. CDR3 protein: CASSQERLAGVGETQYF. CDR3 bases: TGCGCCAGCAGCCAAGAAAGACTAGCGGGAGTTGGAGAGACCCAGTACTTC.

The CDR3 DNA is TGTGCCAGCAGCGTAGTTGCGTGGGAGGGTAGAGATACGCAGTATTTT. Translation: CASSVVAWEGRDTQYF. This chain joins TRBV9 and TRBJ2-3; the match to TRBD2 covers 7 bases. Per germline, CDR1 SGDLS and CDR2 YYNGEE. There are 16 residues in the CDR3. The V segment lost 0 bases and the J segment 5 bases; nucleotides outside the gene matches: 9.

This chain uses TRBV19 with TRBJ1-5; tentative D call: TRBD1 (6 bases). V was shortened by 1 base and J by 3 bases, with 10 bases between the two germline ends. This CDR3 is 15 amino acids long. CDR1 is LNHDA, CDR2 SQIVND, per germline (reference sequence). In DNA, the CDR3 is TGTGCCAGTAGTATAGCTAGGGGGTTCAATCAGCCCCAGCATTTT. As protein: CASSIARGFNQPQHF.

The chain recombines TRBV4-1 with TRBJ2-1; D not resolved. Trimming removed 1 base from V and 1 base from J, with 5 bases in between. The CDR3 is 14 residues long. Germline CDR1 and CDR2: MGHRA and YSYEKL. The CDR3 DNA reads TGCGCCAGCAGCCAAGCTTCTTCCTACAATGAGCAGTTCTTC. Translating gives CASSQASSYNEQFF.

This chain joins TRBV5-1 and TRBJ2-5; D is ambiguous. V lost 3 bases and J lost 2, with 8 bases in between. Germline V gives CDR1 SGHRS, CDR2 YFSETQ. This CDR3 has 13 residues. The CDR3: CASSSDFQETQYF. CDR3 sequence (DNA): TGCGCCAGCAGCTCCGACTTTCAAGAGACCCAGTACTTC.

The chain recombines TRBV5-8 with TRBJ1-5; 8 bases are a match to TRBD1. The CDR3 consists of 14 residues. Germline assignment: CDR1 SGHTS and CDR2 YDEGEE. Trimming removed 2 bases from V and 5 bases from J; junction bases left unmatched: 3. The CDR3 loop is CASSFGQGYQPQHF. DNA of the CDR3: TGTGCCAGCAGCTTCGGACAGGGCTATCAGCCCCAGCATTTT.

The V and J genes are TRBV7-9 and TRBJ2-7, with 12 positions matching TRBD2. The CDR3 has 15 residues. Germline V lookup: CDR1 SEHNR, CDR2 FQNEAQ (reference sequence). With 5 bases clipped from V and 4 bases from J, the junction kept 6 bases outside the gene matches. The CDR3 protein is CASSPTSGRTYEQYF. The CDR3 DNA reads TGTGCCAGCAGCCCCACTAGCGGGAGGACGTACGAGCAGTACTTC.

This clone came up once. The rearrangement joins TRBV27 to TRBJ2-7; a weak D match, TRBD2 (5 bases). The CDR3 length is 17 residues. Germline V gene data show CDR1 as MNHEY and CDR2 as SMNVEV (reference sequence). Trimming took 5 bases from V and 2 from J, leaving 22 bases between them. Written as DNA, the CDR3 is TGTGCCAGCAGTCCCTTTAGCGACCCCAATCAACCCTACGAGCAGTACTTC. Translated: CASSPFSDPNQPYEQYF.

This rearrangement joins TRBV7-3 to TRBJ2-1; tentative D call: TRBD1 (7 bases). Trimming took 5 bases from V and 4 from J, leaving 15 bases between them. In germline, CDR1 is SGHTA, CDR2 FQGTGA. The CDR3 is made up of 15 amino acids. The CDR3 sequence is CASSTAGQYYNEQFF. The CDR3 DNA is TGTGCCAGCAGCACGGCGGGACAGTATTACAATGAGCAGTTCTTC.